This T cell receptor beta chain comes out of a study of naive and memory T cell subsets. Overall study results and limits: There was no ground truth to check naive and memory subset results. TCR abundance followed a power law differing between naive and memory subsets.

Of note for this clonotype: Antigen: not known.

The CDR3 totals 14 residues. The ends were cut back, 3 bases at V and 4 bases at J, with 15 bases in the middle. CDR1 and CDR2 from the germline V gene are GTSNPN and SVGIG (reference sequence). Two oligonucleotides, mixed equimolar, formed the beta constant-region primer covering TRBC1 and TRBC2. Nested alpha and beta constant-region primers with the SP2 primer drove four PCR rounds on ligated cDNA. TCRdb fed the UMI-ligation and nested PCR reads into MiXCR, producing one record per CDR3 protein. The sample lists approximately 31,000 distinct CDR3 sequences, about a fifth occurring once. The specimen sequenced was effector memory CD4+ T cells from blood. As to subset: effector memory, CD45RA- CD27-. This rearrangement joins TRBV30 to TRBJ1-1; D is uncertain. This clonotype was sampled from a human donor in good health. This CDR3 is CAWRAPATSTEAFF. CDR3 nucleotides: TGTGCCTGGAGGGCCCCGGCTACTAGCACTGAAGCTTTCTTT. Full variable domain (rest looked up from reference TRBV30 and TRBJ1-1): SQTIHQWPATLVQPVGSPLSLECTVEGTSNPNLYWYRQAAGRGLQLLFYSVGIGQISSEVPQNLSASRPQDRQFILSSKKLLLSDSGFYLCAWRAPATSTEAFFGQGTRLTVV.